The subject of this entry is one T cell receptor (beta chain). Antigen unknown. The sample belongs to a study of persistence of HIV-infected CD4 T cells. Cells were stimulated nonspecifically with anti-CD3/anti-CD28 magnetic beads. CD4+ T cells upregulating both CD40 ligand and CD69 were sorted as responding cells. CDR1 SGHRS and CDR2 YFSETQ come from the germline V gene. V lost 2 bases and J lost 1; bases outside the gene matches: 10. This CDR3 is built from 17 residues. General study results and limits: Degenerate expanded CDR3beta sequences were enriched among CMV- and Gag-responding cells.

Sequencing used immunoSEQ version 4 in survey mode. The repertoire was sequenced with immunoSEQ multiplex PCR; TCRdb's copy has only in-frame clones and lacks some. The sample carries 40,000 or so clones, 89% recorded once. Sequences were derived from CD4+ T cells sorted from PBMCs after approximately 18-hour stimulation, sampled from a patient who received antiretroviral therapy. This clonotype was sampled from an adult man with HIV who was CMV-seropositive. The chain is built from TRBV5-1 and TRBJ2-7, with 9 nucleotides matching TRBD1. CDR3 sequence: CASSLNLQGAQSYEQYF. The CDR3 DNA sequence: TGCGCCAGCAGCTTAAACTTACAGGGGGCCCAATCCTACGAGCAGTACTTC.